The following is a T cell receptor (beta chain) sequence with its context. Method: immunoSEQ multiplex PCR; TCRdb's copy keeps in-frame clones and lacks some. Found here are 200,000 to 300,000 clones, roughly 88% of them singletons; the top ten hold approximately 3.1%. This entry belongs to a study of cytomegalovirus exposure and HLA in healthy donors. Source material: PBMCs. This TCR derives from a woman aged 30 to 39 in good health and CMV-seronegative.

In nucleotides, the CDR3 is TGTGCCAGCAGAACTAGCGGGATGACCTACAATGAGCAGTTCTTC. Translation gives CASRTSGMTYNEQFF. The V call is TRBV2, the J call TRBJ2-1; 10 bases map to TRBD2. V lost 6 bases to trimming and J lost 2 bases; unmatched junction nucleotides: 4. The CDR3 totals 15 residues. Germline-derived CDR1 and CDR2 are SNHLY and FYNNEI.